The rows below give T cell receptor beta chains drawn from one sample of a study of T cell repertoires in ileal Crohn's disease. Generated by immunoSEQ multiplex PCR, the TCRdb table keeps only in-frame clones and is missing some. The table records roughly 13,000 clones, 87% of them present only once. Sequencing was done on a sample of ileal tissue. These receptors were taken from an adult with Crohn's disease. The CDR3 runs from the conserved cysteine through the conserved F or W. The D gene is left open where the match is weak. Clone size appears in some rows only: once, few, many, or a class for an expanded clone.

V gene	clone size	J gene	D gene	CDR3 DNA	CDR3 protein
TRBV25-1	-	TRBJ2-2	-	TGTGCCAGCAGTAGGGGACTGAACACCGGGGAGCTGTTTTTT	CASSRGLNTGELFF
TRBV5-1	-	TRBJ2-2	TRBD2	TGCGCCAGCAGCGATGGGACTAGCGGGGGGAGTAGCACCGGGGAGCTGTTTTTT	CASSDGTSGGSSTGELFF
TRBV30	-	TRBJ2-2	TRBD2	TGTGCCTGGAGGGGGGGGAGCGGGAGGGCCGCCGGGGAGCTGTTTTTT	CAWRGGSGRAAGELFF
TRBV5-5	-	TRBJ1-1	-	TGTGCCAGCAGCTTGGAGGAGGGAGACACTGAAGCTTTCTTT	CASSLEEGDTEAFF
TRBV27	-	TRBJ2-7	-	TGTGCCAGCAGTTTATCGGGGACTGGGTCCTACGAGCAGTACTTC	CASSLSGTGSYEQYF
TRBV6-6	once	TRBJ1-1	-	TGTGCCAGCAGTTACCCCCAGGCCCCGAACACTGAAGCTTTCTTT	CASSYPQAPNTEAFF
TRBV2	-	TRBJ2-3	-	TGTGCCAGCGTCAGTGAGGGGGTCACTGGTACGCAGTATTTT	CASVSEGVTGTQYF
TRBV19	-	TRBJ1-2	-	TGTGCCAGTAGTATGCCAGGTTACGGCTACACCTTC	CASSMPGYGYTF
TRBV7-8	-	TRBJ2-5	-	TGTGCCAGCAGCTTGGAAACTCGGCTAAAGGGGGAGACCCAGTACTTC	CASSLETRLKGETQYF
TRBV5-1	-	TRBJ2-1	-	TGCGCCAGCACCCCATTCGAGGGAATGCAGTTCTTC	CASTPFEGMQFF
TRBV30	-	TRBJ2-1	TRBD2	TGTGCCTGGAGTTATGCGGGGGTCACCTACAATGAGCAGTTCTTC	CAWSYAGVTYNEQFF
TRBV29-1	once	TRBJ2-7	-	TGCAGCGGCCGGGACACCTACTCCTACGAGCAGTACTTC	CSGRDTYSYEQYF
TRBV19	-	TRBJ1-2	-	TGTGCCAGTAGTACTCAGGGGTCTAACTATGGCTACACCTTC	CASSTQGSNYGYTF
TRBV19	few	TRBJ1-3	-	TGTGCCAGTAGTATGGCAGGGTTGTTGAGAAACACCATATATTTT	CASSMAGLLRNTIYF
TRBV5-6	-	TRBJ1-6	-	TGTGCCAGCAGCTTGGCCGGTGTTAATTCACCCCTCCACTTT	CASSLAGVNSPLHF
TRBV10-3	once	TRBJ1-5	-	TGTGCCATCAGTGAGTCCTACGGGATACGGAACAATCAGCCCCAGCATTTT	CAISESYGIRNNQPQHF
TRBV4-2	-	TRBJ1-2	-	TGTGCCAGCAGCCCGACTGGGTGGGGAGACTATGGCTACACCTTC	CASSPTGWGDYGYTF
TRBV18	-	TRBJ1-4	-	TGTGCCAGCTCACCCTTGGCTAGAGGTGAAAAACTGTTTTTT	CASSPLARGEKLFF
TRBV19	once	TRBJ1-5	-	TGTGCCAGTAGTGGGGGGATCGATCAGCCCCAGCATTTT	CASSGGIDQPQHF
TRBV6-5	-	TRBJ2-7	TRBD1	TGTGCCAGCAGTCCGGACAGGGGCAGGGACGAGCAGTACTTC	CASSPDRGRDEQYF
TRBV7-6	-	TRBJ1-2	-	TGTGCCAGCAGCCCGGACAGAAACTATGGCTACACCTTC	CASSPDRNYGYTF
TRBV27	-	TRBJ2-2	TRBD1	TGTGCCAGCAGTTTCGGGACAGGGTACACCGGGGAGCTGTTTTTT	CASSFGTGYTGELFF
TRBV7-2	-	TRBJ1-6	TRBD1	TGTGCCAGCAGCTGGGGACAGGGGTTCCGTTCACCCCTCCACTTT	CASSWGQGFRSPLHF
TRBV19	-	TRBJ2-5	TRBD2	TGTGCCAGTAGTAACCCGGGACTACAAGAGACCCAGTACTTC	CASSNPGLQETQYF
TRBV30	-	TRBJ1-6	-	TGTGCCTGGAGTGTAGAAACCGCTGGCAATTCACCCCTCCACTTT	CAWSVETAGNSPLHF
TRBV5-1	-	TRBJ2-7	TRBD2	TGCGCCAGCAGCTTGGATAAGGGACTAGCGGGATCCAACGAGCAGTACTTC	CASSLDKGLAGSNEQYF
TRBV6-5	-	TRBJ2-3	-	TGTGCCAGCAGGGTCCAGGGTGGTTTAAAAGGGACGCAGTATTTT	CASRVQGGLKGTQYF
TRBV7-9	-	TRBJ2-7	-	TGTGCCAGCGGCCCGGGACCCGCAGGGGACGAGCAGTACTTC	CASGPGPAGDEQYF
TRBV6-4	-	TRBJ1-6	-	TGTGCCAGCAGTGACTCCCGGGGGTCGCCCCTCCACTTT	CASSDSRGSPLHF
TRBV18	-	TRBJ1-1	TRBD1	TGTGCCAGCTCACCAGGGACAGGTAAAAGTGAAGCTTTCTTT	CASSPGTGKSEAFF
TRBV18	-	TRBJ2-7	-	TGTGCCAGCTCCTCCGCGGGGACCGGGTCCTACGAGCAGTACTTC	CASSSAGTGSYEQYF
TRBV27	-	TRBJ2-1	TRBD2	TGTGCCAGCAGTTTAATAGCGGTACTAGCGGGCTACAATGAGCAGTTCTTC	CASSLIAVLAGYNEQFF
TRBV5-8	-	TRBJ1-1	TRBD1	TGTGCCAGCAGCCGGGACAGGGCAGGGACTGAAGCTTTCTTT	CASSRDRAGTEAFF
TRBV18	-	TRBJ2-1	TRBD2	TGTGCCAGCTCACCCCAATCTAGCGGGGGAGGGAATGAGCAGTTCTTC	CASSPQSSGGGNEQFF
TRBV7-3	-	TRBJ2-1	-	TGTGCCAGCTCATCTGGGCCGAACAATGAGCAGTTCTTC	CASSSGPNNEQFF
TRBV6-5	-	TRBJ1-1	TRBD1	TGTGCCAGCAGTCCGGACAGGGACCAGAACACTGAAGCTTTCTTT	CASSPDRDQNTEAFF
TRBV5-6	-	TRBJ2-7	-	TGTGCCAGCAGCTTGATGTCAGGAAACTCCTACGAGCAGTACTTC	CASSLMSGNSYEQYF
TRBV29-1	-	TRBJ2-7	TRBD1	TGCAGCGCAGGACAGGGTACCCTCTACGAGCAGTACTTC	CSAGQGTLYEQYF
TRBV30	few	TRBJ2-7	TRBD2	TGTGCCTGGAGTGTACGGGGGGACTGGAGCTCCTACGAGCAGTACTTC	CAWSVRGDWSSYEQYF
TRBV10-3	-	TRBJ1-6	TRBD1	TGTGCCTCTACAGGGGTCAATAATTCACCCCTCCACTTT	CASTGVNNSPLHF
TRBV6-5	-	TRBJ1-5	TRBD1	TGTGCCAGCAAGGAAACAGGGGGCAATCAGCCCCAGCATTTT	CASKETGGNQPQHF
TRBV18	-	TRBJ1-1	-	TGTGCCAGCTCACCGGGGCAGAACACTGAAGCTTTCTTT	CASSPGQNTEAFF
TRBV10-3	-	TRBJ2-6	TRBD1	TGTGCCATCAGTGGGATAAGACAGGGCACTGGGTCTGGGGCCAACGTCCTGACTTTC	CAISGIRQGTGSGANVLTF
TRBV11-2	-	TRBJ1-2	-	TGTGCCAGCAGCTTCCGAGGAGGGGAGAATGGCTACACCTTC	CASSFRGGENGYTF
TRBV10-3	-	TRBJ2-7	TRBD1	TGTGCCACCGGACAGGGCTACGAGCAGTACTTC	CATGQGYEQYF
TRBV19	-	TRBJ2-2	-	TGTGCCAGTAGTATTCGACAGAGTTACACCGGGGAGCTGTTTTTT	CASSIRQSYTGELFF
TRBV5-6	-	TRBJ2-5	TRBD2	TGTGCCAGCAGCCGCCGGACTAGCGGGATTTCGGAGACCCAGTACTTC	CASSRRTSGISETQYF
TRBV11-3	once	TRBJ2-7	TRBD1	TGTGCCAGCAGCTTAGCGGGACAGGGGGCAGCGACCGAGCAGTACTTC	CASSLAGQGAATEQYF
TRBV29-1	-	TRBJ2-5	TRBD2	TGCAGCGTTGAATATAGCGGGGAGACCCAGTACTTC	CSVEYSGETQYF
TRBV16	-	TRBJ2-7	TRBD2	TGTGCCAGCAGCCAATATCCTAGCGGGAGCTACGAGCAGTACTTC	CASSQYPSGSYEQYF
TRBV30	-	TRBJ2-3	TRBD2	TGTGCCTGGAGTGTACTAGCGGGGACAGATACGCAGTATTTT	CAWSVLAGTDTQYF
TRBV5-8	-	TRBJ1-6	TRBD1	TGTGCCAGCAGCCCGCGACAGGGCACAAGGGATAATTCACCCCTCCACTTT	CASSPRQGTRDNSPLHF
TRBV11-2	-	TRBJ1-5	-	TGTGCCAGCAGCTTATCACAGGTGGGAAATCAGCCCCAGCATTTT	CASSLSQVGNQPQHF
TRBV30	-	TRBJ1-2	TRBD1	TGTGCCTGGAGTCCACGGACAGGGTTAGGAAAAGGCTACACCTTC	CAWSPRTGLGKGYTF
TRBV10-3	once	TRBJ2-1	-	TGTGCCGTCGGAGTGAGCTCCTACAATGAGCAGTTCTTC	CAVGVSSYNEQFF
TRBV30	-	TRBJ2-7	TRBD1	TGTGCCTGGAAGGGGGCCGGACCCTACGAGCAGTACTTC	CAWKGAGPYEQYF
TRBV5-8	few	TRBJ2-2	-	TGTGCCAGCAGCTTTCGACAGTCAGGAGGGGAGCTGTTTTTT	CASSFRQSGGELFF
TRBV7-8	-	TRBJ1-5	-	TGTGCCAGCAGCTTTCTCCGGGACACCTTATTTGACGAGCCCCAGCATTTT	CASSFLRDTLFDEPQHF
TRBV2	-	TRBJ2-2	-	TGTGCCAGCAACCTCCGGGGTAGCGGGGAGCTGTTTTTT	CASNLRGSGELFF